This entry lists 18 T cell receptor beta chains sequenced from one sample in a study. A single record per CDR3 protein comes from TCRdb applying MiXCR to the 5' RACE reads. The sample holds some 5,800 distinct CDR3 sequences; 34% are singletons and the top ten take over 5%. Sample: naive CD4+ T cells sorted from a lymph node. Subset described: naive CD4+ T cells, CD4+CD45RA+CD25-. These receptors came from a female donor with breast cancer.

This chain uses TRBV12-3 or TRBV12-4 with TRBJ1-1, with 7 bases fitting TRBD1. With V trimmed by 4 bases and J by 5 bases, 13 bases remained unmatched. The CDR3 is 16 residues long. The CDR3 sequence: CASSSNEQGRGTEAFF. The CDR3 nucleotides are TGTGCCAGCAGTTCGAATGAACAGGGGAGAGGGACTGAAGCTTTCTTT.

This clonotype turned up a few times. A read error may be the cause here, since a much bigger clone is one base away. The chain links TRBV6-1 to TRBJ1-1; D is unresolved. The CDR3 covers 13 residues. Looked up from germline, CDR1 is MNHNS and CDR2 is SASEGT. In nucleotides, the CDR3 is TGTGCCAGCAGTGAAGCCTTCGACACTGGAGCTTTCTTT. Translation: CASSEAFDTGAFF.

Turning to this clonotype: This may be a read error, as it is one base from a much larger clone. The chain uses TRBV6-5 and TRBJ2-2; D possibly corresponds to TRBD2 (5 bases). V gave up 8 bases and J gave up 6 bases, with 16 bases separating them. The length of the CDR3 is 14 residues. CDR1 is MNHEY and CDR2 is SVGAGI in the germline V gene. CDR3 DNA sequence: TGTGCCAGCGCCACTGGCAGGCGGGCCGGGGAGCTGTTTTTT. As protein: CASATGRRAGELFF.

This clonotype was detected only a few times. The chain carries TRBV2 and TRBJ1-5, with TRBD1 matching over 9 bases. CDR3 length: 14 residues. V lost 4 bases, J lost 11 bases, and 9 bases stayed unmatched. Germline CDR1 reads SNHLY; CDR2 reads FYNNEI. The CDR3 bases are TGTGCCAGCAGTGGACAGGGGGTTGTGCAGGCCCAGCATTTT. Amino acid sequence: CASSGQGVVQAQHF.

This clonotype is medium-sized within its sample. The chain joins TRBV5-1 to TRBJ2-7; 7 nucleotides align to TRBD1. This CDR3 comprises 14 residues. Germline assignment: CDR1 SGHRS and CDR2 YFSETQ. V was clipped by 0 bases and J by 3 bases; unmatched bases: 3. In nucleotides, the CDR3 is TGCGCCAGCAGCTTGGCAGGGGGAATCTACGAGCAGTACTTC. Translation: CASSLAGGIYEQYF.

With regard to this clonotype: One junction end disagrees with the germline gene, perhaps due to a read error. The chain recombines TRBV5-1 with TRBJ1-4; no clear D gene. The CDR3 is made up of 15 amino acids. Germline V gives CDR1 SGHRS, CDR2 YFSETQ. The CDR3 region is CASSLVPATNEELFF. The CDR3 nucleotides read TGCGCCAGCAGCTTGGTACCAGCAACTAATGAAGAACTGTTTTTT.

Sample share makes this clonotype medium-sized (0.01 to 0.1%). The chain joins TRBV29-1 to TRBJ1-1, with TRBD1 matching over 7 bases. Germline V gene lookup returns CDR1 SQVTM and CDR2 ANQGSEA. V was clipped by 6 bases and J by 12 bases; unmatched bases: 10. The CDR3 contains 11 residues. This CDR3 reads CSVDRVGITFF. In DNA form, the CDR3 reads TGCAGCGTCGACAGGGTCGGTATAACTTTCTTT. Based on the CDR3 plus reference TRBV29-1 and TRBJ1-1, the full variable domain is SAVISQKPSRDICQRGTSLTIQCQVDSQVTMMFWYRQQPGQSLTLIATANQGSEATYESGFVIDKFPISRPNLTFSTLTVSNMSPEDSSIYLCSVDRVGITFFGQGTRLTVV.

A remark on this clonotype: A read error may be the cause here, since a much bigger clone is one base away. This chain links TRBV20-1 with TRBJ1-6; perhaps TRBD1 as D (5 bases). V lost 5 bases and J lost 5, with 19 bases in between. Germline lookup yields CDR1 DFQATT and CDR2 SNEGSKA (reference sequence). The CDR3 has 16 residues. DNA of the CDR3: TGCAGTGCTCCCCGGTTGGGGGAGACCAATAATTCACCCCTCCACTTT. It is translated as CSAPRLGETNNSPLHF.

By frequency in the sample, this clonotype is medium-sized (0.01 to 0.1%). The chain combines TRBV20-1 with TRBJ2-1; the match to TRBD2 covers 7 bases. The junction had 5 bases not matched to a gene; V was cut back by 0 bases and J by 3 bases. CDR1 is DFQATT and CDR2 is SNEGSKA in the germline V gene (reference sequence). The CDR3 is 15 amino acids. The CDR3 DNA reads TGCAGTGCTAGAGAGGCGGGAGAGGTCTACAATGAGCAGTTCTTC. Its translation: CSAREAGEVYNEQFF.

This clonotype was picked up a small number of times. The chain couples TRBV25-1 to TRBJ1-1; D uncertain. Germline assignment: CDR1 MGHDK and CDR2 SYGVNS. The germline V and J ends were trimmed by 5 bases and 3 bases, with 7 bases remaining between them. The CDR3 extends over 12 amino acids. The CDR3 region has the DNA TGTGCCAGCAGTTCGTTCGACACTGAAGCTTTCTTT. Translation gives CASSSFDTEAFF.

By frequency in the sample, this clonotype is medium-sized (0.01 to 0.1%). This sequence joins TRBV2 and TRBJ2-5, with TRBD1 as a possible D gene (5 bases). Trimming shortened V by 6 bases and J by 7 bases, and 15 bases separated the two germline ends. Per the germline V gene, CDR1 is SNHLY and CDR2 is FYNNEI. The CDR3 consists of 13 residues. CDR3: CASRTDPQGTQYF. Here the CDR3 DNA reads TGTGCCAGCAGAACTGACCCCCAGGGGACCCAGTACTTC.

This clonotype was seen a handful of times. The junction shows a germline mismatch at one end, possibly a read error. CDR3 protein: CSGREGETKYF. CDR3 DNA sequence: TGCAGCGGCAGGGAGGGGGAGACCAAGTACTTC. The genes are TRBV29-1 and TRBJ2-5; the D gene is possibly TRBD2 (7 bases). Germline CDR1 reads SQVTM; CDR2 reads ANQGSEA. There are 11 residues in the CDR3.

This clonotype appeared a few times. The chain links TRBV7-9 to TRBJ2-7, with D unresolved. Germline CDR1 reads SEHNR; CDR2 reads FQNEAQ (reference sequence). The CDR3 is 11 amino acids. V lost 1 base, J lost 5 bases, and 3 bases lay in between. CDR3 in DNA: TGTGCCAGCAGCTTAGGGGACGAGCAGTACTTC. This sequence encodes CASSLGDEQYF. Combining the CDR3 with reference TRBV7-9 and TRBJ2-7 gives the whole variable domain DTGVSQNPRHKITKRGQNVTFRCDPISEHNRLYWYRQTLGQGPEFLTYFQNEAQLEKSRLLSDRFSAERPKGSFSTLEIQRTEQGDSAMYLCASSLGDEQYFGPGTRLTVT.

The chain has TRBV6-5 and TRBJ2-5; a possible D gene is TRBD1 (6 bases). Germline lookup yields CDR1 MNHEY and CDR2 SVGAGI. The CDR3 covers 13 residues. Trimming removed 4 bases from V and 2 bases from J, with 8 bases in between. CDR3 residues: CASSFQGQETQYF. The CDR3 DNA sequence: TGTGCCAGCAGTTTCCAGGGGCAAGAGACCCAGTACTTC.

Remarks on this clonotype: A much larger clone lies a single base off, so this may be a read error. The genes are TRBV20-1 and TRBJ2-7; 11 bases agree with TRBD2. With V trimmed by 4 bases and J by 7 bases, 15 bases remained unmatched. The CDR3 consists of 16 residues. Germline V gene data show CDR1 as DFQATT and CDR2 as SNEGSKA (reference sequence). The CDR3 nucleotides read TGCAGTGCTATCAGACTTAGCGGGGGGGTCCACAATGAGCAGTACTTC. Its translation is CSAIRLSGGVHNEQYF.

The rearrangement joins TRBV7-8 to TRBJ2-1; D is perhaps TRBD1 (6 bases). Per germline, CDR1 SGHVS and CDR2 FQNEAQ. CDR3 length: 14 amino acids. V was clipped by 1 base and J by 12 bases, with 16 bases between them. The CDR3 DNA is TGTGCCAGCAGCTTAGATGCGCAACAGGGTTGGCAGTTCTTC. Translating it yields CASSLDAQQGWQFF.

V is TRBV7-2 and J is TRBJ2-7, with D possibly TRBD2 on 6 matching bases. This CDR3 has 15 amino acids. Germline CDR1 reads SGHTA; CDR2 reads FQGNSA. V lost 1 base and J lost 7, with 17 bases in between. The CDR3 loop is CTSSLGRAGLREQYF. The CDR3 DNA reads as TGTACCAGCAGCTTAGGGCGAGCTGGACTACGAGAGCAGTACTTC.

On this clonotype itself: An end of the junction differs from the germline gene, which may be a read error. The rearrangement joins TRBV9 to TRBJ2-1; the match to TRBD1 covers 7 bases. This CDR3 spans 15 amino acids. Per the germline V gene, CDR1 is SGDLS and CDR2 is YYNGEE. CDR3 DNA: TGTGCCAGCAGCGCGAGGACAGGCTACTACAATGAGCGGTTCTTC. This encodes CASSARTGYYNERFF.